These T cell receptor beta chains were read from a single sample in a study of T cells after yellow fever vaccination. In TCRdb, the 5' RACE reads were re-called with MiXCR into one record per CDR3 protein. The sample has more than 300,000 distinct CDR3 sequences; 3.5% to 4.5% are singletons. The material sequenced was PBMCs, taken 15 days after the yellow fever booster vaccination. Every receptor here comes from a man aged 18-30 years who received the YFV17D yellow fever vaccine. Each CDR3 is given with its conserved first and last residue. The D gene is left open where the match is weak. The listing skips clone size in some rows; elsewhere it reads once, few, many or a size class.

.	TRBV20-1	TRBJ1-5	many	CSTRAWSEPQHF	TGCAGTACCAGGGCGTGGAGTGAGCCCCAGCATTTT
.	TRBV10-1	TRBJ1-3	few	CASSETGGSGNTIYF	TGCGCCAGCAGTGAGACTGGGGGCTCTGGAAACACCATATATTTT
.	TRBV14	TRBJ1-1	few	CASSQGVSGNTEAFF	TGTGCCAGCAGCCAAGGGGTCTCTGGGAACACTGAAGCTTTCTTT
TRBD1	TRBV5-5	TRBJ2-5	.	CASSLAGTGETQYF	TGTGCCAGCAGCTTGGCCGGGACAGGGGAGACCCAGTACTTC
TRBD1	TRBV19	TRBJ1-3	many	CASTGVSSGNTIYF	TGTGCCAGCACAGGGGTTAGCTCTGGAAACACCATATATTTT
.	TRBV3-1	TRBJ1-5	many	CASTYQPQHF	TGTGCCAGCACATACCAGCCCCAGCATTTT
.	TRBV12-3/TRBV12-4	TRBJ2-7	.	CASSSYNGDNEQYF	TGTGCCAGCAGTTCGTATAACGGAGATAACGAGCAGTACTTC
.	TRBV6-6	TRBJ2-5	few	CASSYPPLTQETQYF	TGTGCCAGCAGTTACCCCCCCCTGACCCAAGAGACCCAGTACTTC
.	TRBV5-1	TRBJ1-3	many	CASSLKGFSGNTIYF	TGCGCCAGCAGCTTAAAGGGATTCTCTGGAAACACCATATATTTT
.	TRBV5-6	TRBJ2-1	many	CASRGVLNEQFF	TGTGCCAGCAGGGGAGTCTTGAATGAGCAGTTCTTC
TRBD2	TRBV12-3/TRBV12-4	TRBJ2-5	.	CASSFNLAGQETQYF	TGTGCCAGCAGTTTTAATCTAGCGGGGCAAGAGACCCAGTACTTC
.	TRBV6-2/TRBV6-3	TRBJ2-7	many	CASVGPTIYEQYF	TGTGCCAGCGTGGGTCCGACAATCTACGAGCAGTACTTC
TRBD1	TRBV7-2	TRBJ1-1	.	CASSLRGSTEAFF	TGTGCCAGCAGCCTCAGGGGGTCCACTGAAGCTTTCTTT
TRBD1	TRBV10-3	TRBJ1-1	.	CAISLTGDTEAFF	TGTGCCATCAGCTTAACAGGGGACACTGAAGCTTTCTTT
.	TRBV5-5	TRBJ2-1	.	CASSPWADNEQFF	TGTGCCAGCAGCCCCTGGGCCGACAATGAGCAGTTCTTC
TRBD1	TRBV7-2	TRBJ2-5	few	CASSQRRATGVGETQYF	TGTGCCAGCAGCCAACGGCGGGCGACAGGGGTTGGGGAGACCCAGTACTTC
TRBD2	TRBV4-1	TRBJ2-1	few	CASMELAGNEQFF	TGCGCCAGCATGGAACTAGCGGGGAATGAGCAGTTCTTC
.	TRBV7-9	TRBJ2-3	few	CASSLRASVEDTQYF	TGTGCCAGCAGCTTAAGGGCTAGCGTGGAGGATACGCAGTATTTT
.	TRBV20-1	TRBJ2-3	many	CSAKGGGTDTQYF	TGCAGTGCCAAAGGGGGGGGCACAGATACGCAGTATTTT
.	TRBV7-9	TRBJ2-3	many	CASSQGGGTQYF	TGTGCCAGCAGCCAGGGGGGGGGTACGCAGTATTTT
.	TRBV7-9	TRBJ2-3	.	CASSAAVGGQPSTDTQYF	TGTGCCAGCAGCGCCGCCGTGGGGGGCCAACCAAGCACAGATACGCAGTATTTT
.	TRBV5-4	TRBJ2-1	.	CASSLGGKGAYEQFF	TGTGCCAGCAGCTTGGGGGGGAAAGGGGCCTATGAGCAGTTCTTC
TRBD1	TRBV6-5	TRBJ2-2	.	CASSPGQGAGGELFF	TGTGCCAGCAGCCCGGGACAGGGGGCAGGCGGGGAGCTGTTTTTT
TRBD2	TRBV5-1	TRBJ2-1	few	CASSLAGLAGVHYNEQFF	TGCGCCAGCAGCTTGGCGGGACTAGCGGGGGTCCACTACAATGAGCAGTTCTTC
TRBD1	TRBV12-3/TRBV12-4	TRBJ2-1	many	CASSHRQGNPNNEQFF	TGTGCCAGCAGTCACCGACAGGGGAATCCTAACAATGAGCAGTTCTTC
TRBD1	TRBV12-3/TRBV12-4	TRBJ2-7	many	CASSPRQGPYEQYF	TGTGCCAGCAGTCCTCGACAGGGGCCCTACGAGCAGTACTTC
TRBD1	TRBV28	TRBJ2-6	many	CASSLTGGSGANVLTF	TGTGCCAGCAGTTTGACAGGGGGCTCTGGGGCCAACGTCCTGACTTTC
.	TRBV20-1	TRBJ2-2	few	CSAGPHTGELFF	TGCAGTGCTGGACCCCACACCGGGGAGCTGTTTTTT
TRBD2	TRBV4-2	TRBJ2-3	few	CASSQAGLAPTDTQYF	TGTGCCAGCAGCCAAGCGGGACTAGCCCCCACAGATACGCAGTATTTT
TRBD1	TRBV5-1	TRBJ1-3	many	CASSLRPAGQVDSGNTIYF	TGCGCCAGCAGCCTGAGACCTGCCGGACAGGTCGATTCTGGAAACACCATATATTTT
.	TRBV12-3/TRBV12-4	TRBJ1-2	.	CASSFRRQRNYGYTF	TGTGCCAGCAGTTTTCGAAGGCAGCGCAACTATGGCTACACCTTC
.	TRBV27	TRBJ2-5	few	CASSLSSVLETQYF	TGTGCCAGCAGTTTAAGCTCAGTTCTAGAGACCCAGTACTTC
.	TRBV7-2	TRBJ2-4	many	CASSPDPGAKNIQYF	TGTGCCAGCAGCCCAGACCCGGGAGCCAAAAACATTCAGTACTTC
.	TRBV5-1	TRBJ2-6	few	CASSLGLQASGANVLTF	TGCGCCAGCAGCTTGGGGCTACAGGCCTCTGGGGCCAACGTCCTGACTTTC
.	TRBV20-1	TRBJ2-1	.	CSASVSLVSDEQFF	TGCAGTGCTAGTGTAAGTCTAGTCAGCGATGAGCAGTTCTTC